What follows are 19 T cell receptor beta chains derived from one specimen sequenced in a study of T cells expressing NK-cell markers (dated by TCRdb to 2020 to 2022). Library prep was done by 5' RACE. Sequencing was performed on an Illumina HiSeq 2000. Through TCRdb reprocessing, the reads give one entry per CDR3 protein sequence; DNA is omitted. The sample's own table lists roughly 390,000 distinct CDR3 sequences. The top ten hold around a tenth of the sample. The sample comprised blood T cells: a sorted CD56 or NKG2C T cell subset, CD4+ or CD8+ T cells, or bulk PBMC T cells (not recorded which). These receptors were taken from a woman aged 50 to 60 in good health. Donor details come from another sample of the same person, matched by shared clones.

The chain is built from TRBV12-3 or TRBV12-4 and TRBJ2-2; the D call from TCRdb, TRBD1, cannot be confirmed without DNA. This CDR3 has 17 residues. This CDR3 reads CASSPGRRTANTGELFF.

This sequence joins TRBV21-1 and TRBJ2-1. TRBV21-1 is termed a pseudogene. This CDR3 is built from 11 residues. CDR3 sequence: CATPSYNEQFF.

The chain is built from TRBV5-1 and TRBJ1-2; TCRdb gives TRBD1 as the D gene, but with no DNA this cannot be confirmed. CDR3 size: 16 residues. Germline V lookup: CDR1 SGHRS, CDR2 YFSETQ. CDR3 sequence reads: CASSLVRAGAFDGYTF.

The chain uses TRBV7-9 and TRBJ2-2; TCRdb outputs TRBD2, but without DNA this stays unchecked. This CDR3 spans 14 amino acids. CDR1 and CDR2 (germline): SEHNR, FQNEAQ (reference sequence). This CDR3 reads CASSLRPTFGELFF.

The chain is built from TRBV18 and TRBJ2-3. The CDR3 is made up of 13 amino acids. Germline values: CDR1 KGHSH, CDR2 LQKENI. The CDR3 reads CASSPPQQLTQYF.

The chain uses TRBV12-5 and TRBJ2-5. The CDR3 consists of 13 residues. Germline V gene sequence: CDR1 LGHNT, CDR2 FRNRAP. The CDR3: CASGFDLTRTQYF.

This CDR3 reads CASSEALRREYTDTQYF. The J gene is TRBJ2-3, the V gene TRBV2; TCRdb's assignment of TRBD2 cannot be checked, as there is no DNA. Germline V gene data show CDR1 as SNHLY and CDR2 as FYNNEI. This CDR3 contains 17 residues.

CDR3 protein: CSAARGNEQFF. J is TRBJ2-1 and V is TRBV20-1; TCRdb reports TRBD1, a call that lacks DNA to check it against. Germline V gene lookup returns CDR1 DFQATT and CDR2 SNEGSKA (reference sequence). There are 11 residues in the CDR3.

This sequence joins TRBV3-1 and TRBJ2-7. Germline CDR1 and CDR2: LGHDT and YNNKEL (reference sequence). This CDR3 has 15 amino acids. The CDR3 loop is CASSQDLATYYEQYF.

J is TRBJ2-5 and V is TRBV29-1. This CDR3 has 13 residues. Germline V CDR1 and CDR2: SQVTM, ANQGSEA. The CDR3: CSVRTRNQETQYF.

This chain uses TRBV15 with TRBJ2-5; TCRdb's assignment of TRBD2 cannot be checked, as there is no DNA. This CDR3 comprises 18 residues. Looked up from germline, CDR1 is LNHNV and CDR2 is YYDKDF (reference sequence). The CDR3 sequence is CATSRLAGEAGDQETQYF.

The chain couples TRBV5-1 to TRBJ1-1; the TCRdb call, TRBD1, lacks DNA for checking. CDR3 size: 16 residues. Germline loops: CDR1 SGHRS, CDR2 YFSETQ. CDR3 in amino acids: CASSPGTGGADTEAFF.

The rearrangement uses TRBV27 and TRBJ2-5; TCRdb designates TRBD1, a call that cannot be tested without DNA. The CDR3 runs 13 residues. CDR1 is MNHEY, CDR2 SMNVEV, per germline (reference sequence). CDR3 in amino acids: CASSPSQGLTQYF.

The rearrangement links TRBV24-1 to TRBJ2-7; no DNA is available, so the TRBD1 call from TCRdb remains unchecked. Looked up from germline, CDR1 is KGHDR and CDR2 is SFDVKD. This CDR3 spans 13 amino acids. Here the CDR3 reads CATSDTGHYEQYF.

The CDR3 loop is CATSRLMNTEAFF. The V gene is TRBV2, the J gene TRBJ1-1. The germline V gene has CDR1 SNHLY and CDR2 FYNNEI. The CDR3 covers 13 residues.

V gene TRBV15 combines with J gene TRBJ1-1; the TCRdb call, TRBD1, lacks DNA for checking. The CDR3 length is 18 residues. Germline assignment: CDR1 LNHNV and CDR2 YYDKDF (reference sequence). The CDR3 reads CATSRDSWTPRVNTEAFF.

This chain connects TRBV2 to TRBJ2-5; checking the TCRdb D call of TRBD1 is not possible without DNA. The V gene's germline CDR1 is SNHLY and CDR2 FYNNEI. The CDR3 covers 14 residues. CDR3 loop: CASSDNRGRETQYF.

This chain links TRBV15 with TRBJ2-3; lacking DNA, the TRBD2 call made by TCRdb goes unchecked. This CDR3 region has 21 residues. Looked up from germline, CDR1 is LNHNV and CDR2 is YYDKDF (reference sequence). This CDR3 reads CATSRDWTDFQSGRATDTQYF.

CDR3 protein: CSARDILAGGGETQYF. This rearrangement joins TRBV20-1 to TRBJ2-5; TCRdb reports TRBD2, a call that lacks DNA to check it against. Per germline, CDR1 DFQATT and CDR2 SNEGSKA (reference sequence). CDR3 length: 16 residues.